This T cell receptor (beta chain) was recorded in a study of beta chain features in type 1 diabetes. Whole-study context: Examination of sorted cells across all samples involved approximately 100,000,000 cells.

On this clone itself: Its antigen is not known.

Study findings and constraints: Moderately but significantly shorter TCRB CDR3s were found in Type 1 diabetes patients in all four CD4+ subsets.

Sequencing targeted expressed TCRB transcripts, as all isolated RNA had been reverse transcribed. This table comes from immunoSEQ multiplex PCR, and its TCRdb copy is limited to in-frame clones, with some not included. The data show 630,000 or so clones, with more than 12% seen just once and approximately 0.042% held by the top ten. V trimming: 3 bases; J trimming: 3 bases; junction bases outside the gene matches: 11. CDR3 length: 17 amino acids. CDR1 is SGHRS, CDR2 YFSETQ, per germline. This sequence originates from a man between 18 and 35 years old with type 1 diabetes. The rearrangement uses TRBV5-1 and TRBJ1-2; 10 bases fit TRBD1. Sample: naive CD4+ T cells from blood. The CDR3 bases are TGCGCCAGCAGCTCCCTCGGACAGGGGGACTCTGACTATGGCTACACCTTC. Its translation: CASSSLGQGDSDYGYTF.